Following are 5 T cell receptor beta chains from one sample sequenced in a study of T cell repertoires and HLA-DP antigens. HeLa cells expressing allogeneic DPB1 restimulated the approximately 15-day-expanded CD4+ cells for 20 to 25 h. Retrovirally transduced HeLa cells with HLA-DPA1/DPB1, HLA-DM, invariant chain and CD80 served as stimulators. TCRdb's table, derived via immunoSEQ multiplex PCR, lists solely in-frame clones and lacks some. This sample has thousands of clones, with less than 80% found just once. Material for sequencing was CD137- CD4+ T cells from cultured PBMCs. These receptors were collected from a man between 60 and 70 years old in good health and CMV-seronegative.

V gene TRBV11-1 combines with J gene TRBJ1-2; weak D call: TRBD1 (6 bases). Germline CDR1 is SGHAT and CDR2 is FQDESV (reference sequence). V gave up 0 bases and J gave up 2 bases, with 16 bases separating them. The CDR3 length is 17 residues. The CDR3: CASSLAGGTRNNYGYTF. The CDR3 coding sequence is TGTGCCAGCAGCTTAGCCGGCGGGACACGAAACAACTATGGCTACACCTTC.

By sample share, this clone is medium-sized. This chain joins TRBV5-4 and TRBJ1-5; perhaps TRBD1 as D (6 bases). The CDR3 has 17 amino acids. The germline V gene has CDR1 SGHNT and CDR2 YYREEE (reference sequence). V lost 0 bases, J lost 0 bases, and 13 bases lay in between. The CDR3 reads CASSLGPQGLSNQPQHF. The CDR3 region has the DNA TGTGCCAGCAGCTTGGGTCCACAGGGACTTAGCAATCAGCCCCAGCATTTT.

This clone was seen only a few times. The CDR3 loop is CASSFRGSSPQHF. CDR3 in DNA: TGTGCCAGCAGCTTTCGGGGGTCCAGTCCCCAGCATTTT. The chain couples TRBV7-2 to TRBJ1-5; maybe TRBD1 (5 bases). Deletions cut 3 bases from V and 10 bases from J, with 13 bases between. The CDR3 extends over 13 amino acids. Germline loops: CDR1 SGHTA, CDR2 FQGNSA.

The rearrangement uses TRBV2 and TRBJ1-4; 8 nucleotides line up with TRBD1. This CDR3 comprises 15 residues. Trimming removed 5 bases from V and 8 bases from J; junction bases left unmatched: 10. Germline CDR1 reads SNHLY; CDR2 reads FYNNEI. The CDR3 DNA reads as TGTGCCAGCAGTTCTGAAGGACAGGGCGGAGAAAAACTGTTTTTT. Encoded protein: CASSSEGQGGEKLFF. Together with reference TRBV2 and TRBJ1-4, the CDR3 gives the full variable domain: EPEVTQTPSHQVTQMGQEVILRCVPISNHLYFYWYRQILGQKVEFLVSFYNNEISEKSEIFDDQFSVERPDGSNFTLKIRSTKLEDSAMYFCASSSEGQGGEKLFFGSGTQLSVL.

The V call is TRBV7-9, the J call TRBJ1-1, with D possibly TRBD1 on 5 matching bases. The V and J ends lost 0 bases and 3 bases respectively, with 14 bases between them. The CDR3 loop spans 16 amino acids. The germline CDR1 and CDR2 sequences are SEHNR and FQNEAQ (reference sequence). The CDR3 DNA reads as TGTGCCAGCAGCTTAGCTGCGAGGGGTCGGGACACTGAAGCTTTCTTT. Translation: CASSLAARGRDTEAFF.